This T cell receptor (beta chain) was found in a study of blood T cell repertoires in COVID-19. Study-level background: Collection of acute and convalescent COVID-19 samples took place in the United States, Italy and Spain.

CDR1 and CDR2 from the germline V gene are MNHEY and SMNVEV (reference sequence). V shed 5 bases and J shed 1 base, with 10 bases lying between them. The length of the CDR3 is 14 residues. The method was immunoSEQ multiplex PCR; TCRdb's version includes in-frame clones alone and lacks a portion of them. The repertoire holds 160,000 or so clones, with about 81% as singletons. The rearrangement links TRBV27 to TRBJ2-3; no clear D gene. The source of this sequence is a man aged 55 to 70 with active or convalescent COVID-19. Sample: peripheral blood. CDR3 amino acids: CASSLRVGTDTQYF. DNA for the CDR3: TGTGCCAGCAGTCTCCGCGTGGGCACAGATACGCAGTATTTT.